This record looks at one TCR beta chain sequence and its context. Its antigen is undetermined. Researchers took RNA transcripts and amplified the TCR beta CDR3 regions from them. First-round RT-PCR with HTBI primers amplified the TCR CDR3 region. TCRdb re-called the multiplex PCR reads through MiXCR, storing one row per CDR3 protein. The sample shows more than 600,000 distinct CDR3 sequences, around 17% of them seen only once. Deletions cut 1 base from V and 10 bases from J, with 17 bases between. The CDR3 runs to 14 residues. CDR1 and CDR2 from the germline V gene are GTSNPN and SVGIG (reference sequence). The data belong to a study of T cells in Graves' hyperthyroidism and ophthalmopathy. In the study overall: Peripheral blood was taken when the disease was first diagnosed, before any treatment began.

Study-wide results and caveats: The authors' 13 V-J model separated ophthalmopathy from stable hyperthyroidism. Blood also carried most thyroid clonotypes expanded above 0.001.

The specimen sequenced was blood. This chain links TRBV30 with TRBJ2-1; a weak D match, TRBD1 (8 bases). The origin of this receptor is a man between 18 and 35 years old with Graves' hyperthyroidism. The CDR3 region has the DNA TGTGCCTGGAGTGCAGGACTAGGGGACAGGGAGCAGTTCTTC. Its translation is CAWSAGLGDREQFF. Full variable domain (rest looked up from reference TRBV30 and TRBJ2-1): SQTIHQWPATLVQPVGSPLSLECTVEGTSNPNLYWYRQAAGRGLQLLFYSVGIGQISSEVPQNLSASRPQDRQFILSSKKLLLSDSGFYLCAWSAGLGDREQFFGPGTRLTVL.